What follows are 32 T cell receptor beta chains derived from one specimen sequenced in a study of PD-1 blockade in classical Hodgkin lymphoma. TCRdb's copy holds only in-frame clones and misses some; the assay was immunoSEQ multiplex PCR. The sample shows 100,000 to 120,000 clones, roughly nine tenths of them seen only once. As for time point: cycle 4 day 1 (C4D1), after 6 weeks of nivolumab. Relapse was seen in all patients after autologous stem cell transplantation, and brentuximab vedotin exposure was variable. Specimen: peripheral blood mononuclear cells (PBMCs), collected before the fourth cycle of nivolumab. These receptor sequences come from a human donor with classical Hodgkin lymphoma.

This clone was found once. The chain joins TRBV18 to TRBJ2-1; D gene unclear. Germline CDR1 KGHSH, CDR2 LQKENI. The V and J ends lost 5 bases and 10 bases respectively, with 9 bases between them. The CDR3 has 11 residues. This chain's CDR3 is CASSSTVEQFF. The CDR3, as DNA: TGTGCCAGCTCATCGACGGTAGAGCAGTTCTTC.

The CDR3 region has the DNA TGTGCCAGCAGCTTGTATGACAGGGCCTCCTACGAGCAGTACTTC. It is translated as CASSLYDRASYEQYF. This rearrangement joins TRBV5-6 to TRBJ2-7; TRBD1 matches 7 bases. V trimming: 1 base; J trimming: 0 bases; junction bases outside the gene matches: 4. CDR1 is SGHDT, CDR2 YYEEEE, per germline. The CDR3 runs 15 residues.

The rearrangement joins TRBV7-2 to TRBJ2-7; D not resolved. Trimming stripped 1 base from V and 1 base from J, with 11 bases between. CDR3 length equals 15 residues. Germline V gives CDR1 SGHTA, CDR2 FQGNSA. In DNA form, the CDR3 reads TGTGCCAGCAGCTTAGATGCCGGGTTTTCCTACGAGCAGTACTTC. Translating it yields CASSLDAGFSYEQYF.

The J gene is TRBJ2-5, the V gene TRBV7-8; 7 nucleotides line up with TRBD1. The CDR3 consists of 15 residues. Germline trimming cut 1 base from V and 5 bases from J; bases unmatched to any gene: 7. In germline, CDR1 is SGHVS, CDR2 FQNEAQ. The CDR3 DNA sequence: TGTGCCAGCAGCTTAGTGAGGGGGCTGTGGGAGACCCAGTACTTC. This sequence encodes CASSLVRGLWETQYF.

The chain joins TRBV7-2 to TRBJ2-7; 8 nucleotides line up with TRBD2. This CDR3 is 14 amino acids long. V gave up 3 bases and J gave up 3 bases; unmatched junction bases: 4. Germline V CDR1 and CDR2: SGHTA, FQGNSA. The CDR3 region is CASSFTSGYYEQYF. The CDR3 region has the DNA TGTGCCAGCAGCTTTACTAGCGGATACTACGAGCAGTACTTC.

The V and J genes are TRBV11-2 and TRBJ2-5, with TRBD2 matching over 13 bases. The CDR3 sequence is 15 residues long. Germline V gene sequence: CDR1 SGHAT, CDR2 FQNNGV. The ends lost 4 bases at V and 5 bases at J; junction bases unmatched: 4. For the CDR3, the DNA is TGTGCCAGCAGCTCCTGGACTAGCGGGAGCGAGACCCAGTACTTC. Amino acid sequence: CASSSWTSGSETQYF.

The chain couples TRBV5-1 to TRBJ2-5; D is uncertain. CDR1 is SGHRS, CDR2 YFSETQ, per germline. Trimming pared 2 bases from V and 7 bases from J, leaving 24 bases between. This CDR3 has 17 amino acids. CDR3 amino acids: CASSFPRNLSPDPTQYF. Written as DNA, the CDR3 is TGCGCCAGCAGCTTCCCCAGGAATCTGTCGCCCGATCCGACCCAGTACTTC.

This clone was counted once. This sequence joins TRBV7-9 and TRBJ2-7, with D maybe TRBD2 (5 bases). V dropped 3 bases and J dropped 9 bases, with 21 bases sitting between them. Germline V gene sequence: CDR1 SEHNR, CDR2 FQNEAQ (reference sequence). The CDR3 is 15 amino acids. Here the CDR3 DNA reads TGTGCCAGCAGCTTCGAGGGTACCCTACTATTGGGGCAGTACTTC. Its protein is CASSFEGTLLLGQYF. The variable domain in full, with the rest retrieved from reference TRBV7-9 and TRBJ2-7, is DTGVSQNPRHKITKRGQNVTFRCDPISEHNRLYWYRQTLGQGPEFLTYFQNEAQLEKSRLLSDRFSAERPKGSFSTLEIQRTEQGDSAMYLCASSFEGTLLLGQYFGPGTRLTVT.

The chain uses TRBV7-9 and TRBJ2-3, with D perhaps TRBD2 (5 bases). V lost 5 bases and J lost 5, with 20 bases in between. This CDR3 spans 16 amino acids. The germline V gene has CDR1 SEHNR and CDR2 FQNEAQ (reference sequence). The CDR3, as DNA: TGTGCCAGCAGCCCGCTAAGGGCGTCCGAGGGAGATACGCAGTATTTT. Amino acid sequence: CASSPLRASEGDTQYF.

This chain uses TRBV11-1 with TRBJ2-3; no reliable D call. V lost 3 bases, J lost 5 bases, and 3 bases lay in between. Germline CDR1 and CDR2: SGHAT and FQDESV (reference sequence). The CDR3 loop spans 11 amino acids. CDR3 residues: CASSFLDTQYF. DNA of the CDR3: TGTGCCAGCAGCTTCCTAGATACGCAGTATTTT. Supplemented by reference TRBV11-1 and TRBJ2-3, the full variable domain reads EAEVAQSPRYKITEKSQAVAFWCDPISGHATLYWYRQILGQGPELLVQFQDESVVDDSQLPKDRFSAERLKGVDSTLKIQPAELGDSAMYLCASSFLDTQYFGPGTRLTVL.

A word on this clone: Other DNA sequences in the sample encode the same CDR3. The V and J genes are TRBV30 and TRBJ1-5; possibly TRBD1 for D (5 bases). This CDR3 is built from 14 residues. Trimming stripped 5 bases from V and 4 bases from J, with 15 bases between. Germline V lookup: CDR1 GTSNPN, CDR2 SVGIG (reference sequence). The CDR3 protein is CAWDSGTRNQPQHF. DNA for the CDR3: TGTGCCTGGGATTCCGGGACCAGAAATCAGCCCCAGCATTTT.

The V gene is TRBV25-1, the J gene TRBJ2-1, with D unresolved. V dropped 6 bases and J dropped 0 bases, with 21 bases sitting between them. There are 18 residues in the CDR3. Germline V gene sequence: CDR1 MGHDK, CDR2 SYGVNS. CDR3 DNA sequence: TGTGCCAGCAGCTCACTTGGGATAGGGTTTAACTCCTACAATGAGCAGTTCTTC. Protein sequence: CASSSLGIGFNSYNEQFF.

A few counts support this clone. This chain links TRBV14 with TRBJ2-5; D is perhaps TRBD2 (5 bases). Germline loops: CDR1 SGHDN, CDR2 FVKESK. The CDR3 is 15 residues long. Trimming shortened V by 0 bases and J by 1 base, and 9 bases separated the two germline ends. CDR3 protein: CASSQDRGVQETQYF. Here the CDR3 DNA reads TGTGCCAGCAGCCAAGACCGGGGAGTCCAAGAGACCCAGTACTTC.

This chain joins TRBV6-5 and TRBJ1-1; maybe TRBD1 (5 bases). Germline loops: CDR1 MNHEY, CDR2 SVGAGI. This CDR3 region has 15 residues. The V end was cut by 0 bases, the J end by 3 bases, with 11 bases between. CDR3 sequence (DNA): TGTGCCAGCAGTTACTCGGATATGGGGGACACTGAAGCTTTCTTT. It is translated as CASSYSDMGDTEAFF.

The chain has TRBV19 and TRBJ1-3; no definite D call. This CDR3 is 14 amino acids long. Germline loops: CDR1 LNHDA, CDR2 SQIVND (reference sequence). Trimming shortened V by 2 bases and J by 4 bases, and 9 bases separated the two germline ends. CDR3 loop: CASSISQLGNTIYF. Here the CDR3 DNA reads TGTGCCAGTAGTATAAGTCAGCTCGGAAACACCATATATTTT.

This chain joins TRBV27 and TRBJ1-1; D gene ambiguous. CDR1 is MNHEY and CDR2 is SMNVEV in the germline V gene (reference sequence). V was trimmed by 0 bases and J by 0 bases, leaving 8 bases between them. The CDR3 runs 15 residues. CDR3 loop: CASSLSSNMNTEAFF. The CDR3, as DNA: TGTGCCAGCAGTTTATCTTCCAACATGAACACTGAAGCTTTCTTT.

The rearrangement uses TRBV5-1 and TRBJ1-1, with TRBD1 matching over 8 bases. Germline lookup yields CDR1 SGHRS and CDR2 YFSETQ. V gave up 2 bases and J gave up 1 base; unmatched junction bases: 10. The CDR3 is 17 amino acids. The CDR3: CASSLSGLQGGNTEAFF. The CDR3 DNA reads TGCGCCAGCAGCTTAAGCGGACTACAGGGGGGGAACACTGAAGCTTTCTTT. Supplemented by reference TRBV5-1 and TRBJ1-1, the full variable domain reads KAGVTQTPRYLIKTRGQQVTLSCSPISGHRSVSWYQQTPGQGLQFLFEYFSETQRNKGNFPGRFSGRQFSNSRSEMNVSTLELGDSALYLCASSLSGLQGGNTEAFFGQGTRLTVV.

This clone has a handful of counts. The J gene is TRBJ1-2, the V gene TRBV27; no reliable D call. Germline-derived CDR1 and CDR2 are MNHEY and SMNVEV (reference sequence). Trimming pared 7 bases from V and 6 bases from J, leaving 12 bases between. The CDR3 totals 12 residues. CDR3 DNA: TGTGCCAGCACCATACACGGGGATGGCTACACCTTC. It is translated as CASTIHGDGYTF.

This rearrangement joins TRBV6-5 to TRBJ1-2, with 7 bases aligning to TRBD1. Trimming cost V 4 bases and J 0 bases; bases outside gene matches: 8. Per the germline V gene, CDR1 is MNHEY and CDR2 is SVGAGI. The CDR3 is 16 amino acids. The CDR3 DNA is TGTGCCAGCAGTTGGGGCGGGGACAGACCTAACTATGGCTACACCTTC. It codes for CASSWGGDRPNYGYTF.

The gene calls are TRBV28 and TRBJ2-7, with D possibly TRBD1 on 6 matching bases. Per germline, CDR1 MDHEN and CDR2 SYDVKM. Trimming removed 5 bases from V and 4 bases from J, with 15 bases in between. This CDR3 is built from 14 residues. The CDR3 sequence: CASSDPGQGYEQYF. CDR3 in DNA: TGTGCCAGCAGTGACCCGGGGCAGGGGTACGAGCAGTACTTC.

The table lists this clone with a count of one. V gene TRBV10-3 combines with J gene TRBJ2-1; 8 bases are shared with TRBD2. This CDR3 contains 11 residues. V gave up 8 bases and J gave up 16 bases; unmatched junction bases: 10. Germline CDR1 ENHRY, CDR2 SYGVKD. Written as DNA, the CDR3 is TGTGCCATCGGTAGCGGGGTTGGGCAATTCTTC. It specifies CAIGSGVGQFF.

The chain recombines TRBV19 with TRBJ1-1; D may be TRBD1 (5 bases). Trimming pared 7 bases from V and 0 bases from J, leaving 12 bases between. Germline assignment: CDR1 LNHDA and CDR2 SQIVND (reference sequence). CDR3 size: 14 residues. CDR3 in DNA: TGTGCCAGTAAAAAACAGGTGATGAACACTGAAGCTTTCTTT. It encodes CASKKQVMNTEAFF.

The gene calls are TRBV5-1 and TRBJ2-2; a possible D gene is TRBD1 (5 bases). The germline V gene has CDR1 SGHRS and CDR2 YFSETQ. The V and J ends lost 2 bases and 7 bases respectively, with 9 bases between them. The CDR3 consists of 13 residues. The DNA for the CDR3 is TGCGCCAGCAGCTTATCAGGGATCGGGGAGCTGTTTTTT. Translating it yields CASSLSGIGELFF.

V gene TRBV5-1 combines with J gene TRBJ2-7; 11 positions match TRBD1. The CDR3 sequence is 14 residues long. With 4 bases clipped from V and 4 bases from J, the junction kept 4 bases outside the gene matches. Germline V gene lookup returns CDR1 SGHRS and CDR2 YFSETQ. CDR3 sequence: CASSRGQGVYEQYF. CDR3 DNA sequence: TGCGCCAGCAGCAGGGGACAGGGGGTTTACGAGCAGTACTTC.

V and J are TRBV7-9 and TRBJ2-1; 11 bases match TRBD2. The CDR3 totals 17 residues. CDR1 and CDR2 (germline): SEHNR, FQNEAQ (reference sequence). V lost 1 base to trimming and J lost 4 bases; unmatched junction nucleotides: 6. CDR3 coding DNA: TGTGCCAGCAGCTTAGGAGGGACTAGCGGATTATACAATGAGCAGTTCTTC. It yields the protein CASSLGGTSGLYNEQFF.

The chain uses TRBV29-1 and TRBJ1-5; D is uncertain. Trimming took 6 bases from V and 12 from J, leaving 9 bases between them. From germline, CDR1 is SQVTM and CDR2 ANQGSEA. The CDR3 totals 9 residues. CDR3 sequence (DNA): TGCAGCGTGATAGGGCACCAGCATTTT. Encoded protein: CSVIGHQHF.

The chain links TRBV27 to TRBJ2-3; unclear D gene. Germline V gene lookup returns CDR1 MNHEY and CDR2 SMNVEV (reference sequence). Trimming stripped 3 bases from V and 0 bases from J, with 10 bases between. This CDR3 spans 15 amino acids. CDR3 sequence: CASSFRGQSTDTQYF. DNA of the CDR3: TGTGCCAGCAGTTTCCGCGGTCAAAGCACAGATACGCAGTATTTT.

This clone was seen a few times. J is TRBJ2-1 and V is TRBV5-4, with D possibly called TRBD1 or TRBD2 (6 bases each). V lost 0 bases to trimming and J lost 10 bases, with 17 bases between them. Germline-derived CDR1 and CDR2 are SGHNT and YYREEE (reference sequence). CDR3 length: 15 amino acids. The CDR3 is CASSLEVPGAGEQFF. The CDR3 DNA is TGTGCCAGCAGCTTGGAGGTCCCGGGGGCTGGAGAGCAGTTCTTC.

The chain has TRBV6-1 and TRBJ2-5, with TRBD1 identical over 8 bases. CDR3 length: 14 amino acids. Unmatched junction bases numbered 9, after V lost 8 bases and J lost 4 bases. Germline V lookup: CDR1 MNHNS, CDR2 SASEGT. The CDR3 here is CASLDRGWGETQYF. The CDR3 DNA is TGTGCCAGCTTAGACAGGGGATGGGGAGAGACCCAGTACTTC.

J is TRBJ1-4 and V is TRBV7-2, with 9 bases aligning to TRBD1. V lost 1 base to trimming and J lost 0 bases; unmatched junction nucleotides: 6. The CDR3 spans 18 residues. CDR1 and CDR2 (germline): SGHTA, FQGNSA. The CDR3 DNA reads as TGTGCCAGCAGCTTAGGCTACAGGGGGCCCCCAACTAATGAAAAACTGTTTTTT. Translating it yields CASSLGYRGPPTNEKLFF.

The V and J genes are TRBV19 and TRBJ1-2; 7 nucleotides align to TRBD1. Germline values: CDR1 LNHDA, CDR2 SQIVND (reference sequence). V was pared by 7 bases and J by 5 bases, with 7 bases of the junction left unmatched. This CDR3 spans 13 amino acids. CDR3: CASNPGGGYGYTF. The CDR3, as DNA: TGTGCCAGTAACCCAGGGGGGGGTTATGGCTACACCTTC.

The rearrangement uses TRBV7-9 and TRBJ2-2; weak D call: TRBD2 (5 bases). Germline lookup yields CDR1 SEHNR and CDR2 FQNEAQ (reference sequence). This CDR3 region has 14 residues. Trimming shortened V by 1 base and J by 4 bases, and 7 bases separated the two germline ends. The CDR3 region has the DNA TGTGCCAGCAGCTTAGTGGGGAGCACCGGGGAGCTGTTTTTT. Translation gives CASSLVGSTGELFF.